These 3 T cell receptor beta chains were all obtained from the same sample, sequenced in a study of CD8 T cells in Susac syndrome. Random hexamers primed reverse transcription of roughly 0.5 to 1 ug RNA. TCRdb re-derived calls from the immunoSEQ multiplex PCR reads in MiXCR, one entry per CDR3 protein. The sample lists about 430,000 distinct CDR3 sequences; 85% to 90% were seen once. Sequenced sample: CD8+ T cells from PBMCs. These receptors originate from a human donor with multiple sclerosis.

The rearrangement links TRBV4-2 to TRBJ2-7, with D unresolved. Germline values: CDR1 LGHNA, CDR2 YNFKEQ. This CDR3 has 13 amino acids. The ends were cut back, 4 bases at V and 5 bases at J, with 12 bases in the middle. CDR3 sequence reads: CASSPSPNDEQYF. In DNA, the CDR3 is TGTGCCAGCAGCCCATCACCAAACGACGAGCAGTACTTC.

The CDR3 region has the DNA TGTGCCAGCAGTGAATTAGAGGCCATCGGCGGAGCTTTCTTT. This encodes CASSELEAIGGAFF. The V call is TRBV25-1, the J call TRBJ1-1; no definite D call. The CDR3 consists of 14 residues. Germline CDR1 and CDR2: MGHDK and SYGVNS. V lost 1 base and J lost 10, with 16 bases in between.

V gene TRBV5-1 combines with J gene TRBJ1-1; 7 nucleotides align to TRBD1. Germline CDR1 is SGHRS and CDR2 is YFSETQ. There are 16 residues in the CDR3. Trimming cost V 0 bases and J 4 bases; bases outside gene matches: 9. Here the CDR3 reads CASSLVVSAGGTEAFF. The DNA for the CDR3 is TGCGCCAGCAGCTTGGTTGTTTCGGCAGGGGGCACTGAAGCTTTCTTT.